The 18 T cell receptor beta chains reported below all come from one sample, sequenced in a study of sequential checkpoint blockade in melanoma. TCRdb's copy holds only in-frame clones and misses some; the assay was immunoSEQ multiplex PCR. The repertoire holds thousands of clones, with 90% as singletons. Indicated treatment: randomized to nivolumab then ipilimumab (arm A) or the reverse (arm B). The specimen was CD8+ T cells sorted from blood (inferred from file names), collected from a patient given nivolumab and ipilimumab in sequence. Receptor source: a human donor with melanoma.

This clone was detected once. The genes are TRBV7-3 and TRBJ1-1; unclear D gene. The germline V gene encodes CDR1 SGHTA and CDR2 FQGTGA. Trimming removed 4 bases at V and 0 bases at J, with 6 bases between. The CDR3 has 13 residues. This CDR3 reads CASSSLLNTEAFF. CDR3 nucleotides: TGTGCCAGCAGCTCCCTACTGAACACTGAAGCTTTCTTT.

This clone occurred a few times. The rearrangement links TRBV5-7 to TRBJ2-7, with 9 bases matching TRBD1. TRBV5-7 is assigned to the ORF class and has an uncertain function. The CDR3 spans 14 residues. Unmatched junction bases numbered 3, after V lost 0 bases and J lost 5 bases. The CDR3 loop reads CASSLGQGDNEQYF. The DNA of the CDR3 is TGTGCCAGCAGCTTGGGACAGGGGGACAACGAGCAGTACTTC.

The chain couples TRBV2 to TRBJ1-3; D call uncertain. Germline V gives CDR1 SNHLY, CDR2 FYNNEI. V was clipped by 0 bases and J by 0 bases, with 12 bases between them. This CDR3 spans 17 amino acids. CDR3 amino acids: CASSEAVPPSSGNTIYF. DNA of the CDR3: TGTGCCAGCAGTGAAGCGGTCCCACCCAGCTCTGGAAACACCATATATTTT.

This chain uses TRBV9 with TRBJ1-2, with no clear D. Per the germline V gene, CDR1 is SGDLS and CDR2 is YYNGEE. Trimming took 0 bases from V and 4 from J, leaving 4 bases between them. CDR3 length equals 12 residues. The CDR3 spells CASSVGRYGYTF. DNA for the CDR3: TGTGCCAGCAGCGTAGGTCGCTATGGCTACACCTTC.

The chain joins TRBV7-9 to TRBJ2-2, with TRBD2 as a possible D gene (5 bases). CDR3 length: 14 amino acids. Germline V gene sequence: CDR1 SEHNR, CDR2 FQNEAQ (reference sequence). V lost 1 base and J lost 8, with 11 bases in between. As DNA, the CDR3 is TGTGCCAGCAGCTTAGTAGCGCCCTTGGGGGAGCTGTTTTTT. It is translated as CASSLVAPLGELFF.

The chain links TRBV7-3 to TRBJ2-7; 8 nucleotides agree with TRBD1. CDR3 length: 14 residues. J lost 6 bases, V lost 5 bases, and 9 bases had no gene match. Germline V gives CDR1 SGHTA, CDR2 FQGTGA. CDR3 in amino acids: CASSLDRGVGEQYF. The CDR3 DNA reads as TGTGCCAGCAGCCTTGACAGGGGAGTAGGCGAGCAGTACTTC.

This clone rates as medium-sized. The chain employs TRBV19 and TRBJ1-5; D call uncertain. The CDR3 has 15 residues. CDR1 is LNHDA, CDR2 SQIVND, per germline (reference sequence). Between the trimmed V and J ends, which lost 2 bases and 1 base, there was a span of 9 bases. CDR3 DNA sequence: TGTGCCAGTAGTATATTCTTAGAAAGCAATCAGCCCCAGCATTTT. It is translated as CASSIFLESNQPQHF.

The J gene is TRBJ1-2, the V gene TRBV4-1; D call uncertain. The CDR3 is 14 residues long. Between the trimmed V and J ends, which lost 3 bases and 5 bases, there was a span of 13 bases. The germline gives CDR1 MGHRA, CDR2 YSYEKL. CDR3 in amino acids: CASSQAPGDYGYTF. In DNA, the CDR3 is TGCGCCAGCAGCCAGGCTCCGGGAGATTATGGCTACACCTTC.

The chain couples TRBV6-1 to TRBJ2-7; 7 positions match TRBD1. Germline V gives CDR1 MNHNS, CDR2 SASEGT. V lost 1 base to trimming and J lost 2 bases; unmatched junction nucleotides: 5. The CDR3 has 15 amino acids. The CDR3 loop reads CASSEEGTVTYEQYF. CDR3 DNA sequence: TGTGCCAGCAGTGAAGAGGGGACAGTAACCTACGAGCAGTACTTC.

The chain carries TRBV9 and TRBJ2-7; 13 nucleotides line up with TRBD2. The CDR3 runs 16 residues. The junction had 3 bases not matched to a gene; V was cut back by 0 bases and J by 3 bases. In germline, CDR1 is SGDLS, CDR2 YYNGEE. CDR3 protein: CASSVGTSGSGYEQYF. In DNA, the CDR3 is TGTGCCAGCAGCGTAGGGACTAGCGGGAGCGGCTACGAGCAGTACTTC.

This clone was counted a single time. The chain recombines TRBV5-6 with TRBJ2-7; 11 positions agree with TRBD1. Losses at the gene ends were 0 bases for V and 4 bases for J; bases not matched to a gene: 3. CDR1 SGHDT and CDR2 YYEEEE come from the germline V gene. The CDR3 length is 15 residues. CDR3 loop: CASSLAGTGGYEQYF. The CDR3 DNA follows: TGTGCCAGCAGCTTGGCCGGGACAGGGGGGTACGAGCAGTACTTC.

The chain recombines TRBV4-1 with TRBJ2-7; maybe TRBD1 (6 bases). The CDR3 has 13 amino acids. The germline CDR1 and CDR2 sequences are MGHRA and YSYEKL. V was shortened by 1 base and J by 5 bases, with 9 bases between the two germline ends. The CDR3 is CASSQGGRDEQYF. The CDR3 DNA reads TGCGCCAGCAGCCAAGGGGGGCGGGACGAGCAGTACTTC.

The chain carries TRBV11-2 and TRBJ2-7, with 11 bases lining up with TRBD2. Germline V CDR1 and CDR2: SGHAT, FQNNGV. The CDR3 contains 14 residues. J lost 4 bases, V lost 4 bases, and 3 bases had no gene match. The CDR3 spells CASSWGTSGYEQYV. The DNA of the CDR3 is TGTGCCAGCAGCTGGGGGACTAGCGGTTACGAGCAGTACGTC.

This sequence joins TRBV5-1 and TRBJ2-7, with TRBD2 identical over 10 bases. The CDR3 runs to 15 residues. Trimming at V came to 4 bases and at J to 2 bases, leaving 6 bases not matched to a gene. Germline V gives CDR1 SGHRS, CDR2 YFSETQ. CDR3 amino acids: CASSLAGLATYEQYF. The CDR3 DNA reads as TGCGCCAGCAGCCTGGCGGGACTAGCGACCTACGAGCAGTACTTC.

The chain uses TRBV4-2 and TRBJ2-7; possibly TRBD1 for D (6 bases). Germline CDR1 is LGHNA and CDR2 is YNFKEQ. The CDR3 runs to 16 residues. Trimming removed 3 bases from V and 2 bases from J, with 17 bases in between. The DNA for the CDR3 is TGTGCCAGCAGCCAGTCGACAGGCAGCCTTACCTACGAGCAGTACTTC. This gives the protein CASSQSTGSLTYEQYF.

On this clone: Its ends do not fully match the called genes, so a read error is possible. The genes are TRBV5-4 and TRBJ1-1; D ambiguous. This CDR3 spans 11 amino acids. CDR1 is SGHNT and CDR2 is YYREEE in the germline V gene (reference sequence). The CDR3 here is CASSFGLWLSF. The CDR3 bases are TGTGCCAGCAGCTTCGGACTTTGGCTTTCCTTT.

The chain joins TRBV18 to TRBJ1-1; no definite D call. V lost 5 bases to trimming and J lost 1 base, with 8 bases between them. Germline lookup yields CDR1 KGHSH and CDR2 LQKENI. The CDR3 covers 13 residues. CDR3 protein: CASSATENTEAFF. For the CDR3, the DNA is TGTGCCAGCTCAGCCACAGAGAACACTGAAGCTTTCTTT.

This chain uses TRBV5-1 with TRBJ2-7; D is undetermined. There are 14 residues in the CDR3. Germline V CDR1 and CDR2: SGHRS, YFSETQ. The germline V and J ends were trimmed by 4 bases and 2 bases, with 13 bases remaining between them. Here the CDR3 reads CASSPTGSTYEQYV. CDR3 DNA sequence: TGCGCCAGCAGCCCAACCGGGTCAACCTACGAGCAGTACGTC.